This T cell receptor (beta chain) was recorded in a study of graft-versus-host responses after intestinal transplantation. Study conclusions and caveats: Allografts of patients with graft-donor T cell macrochimerism showed high graft-versus-host to host-versus-graft clone ratios. The marrow of recipients harbored GvH clones, and ileum or blood showed some of them first.

To note about this clone: Its specificity is not known.

The germline CDR1 and CDR2 sequences are SNHLY and FYNNEI. This CDR3 is 16 amino acids long. After removal of 1 base from V and 1 base from J, the junction contained 3 bases not matched to a gene. Profiling relied on immunoSEQ multiplex PCR, and the TCRdb table lists in-frame clones only, not all of them. The sample lists 85,000 to 95,000 clones; approximately 94% were seen once. The sequenced sample was unstimulated CD8+ T cells sorted from spleen or lymph node cells, obtained before intestinal transplant. This clonotype was sampled from a human donor who received an intestinal transplant. J is TRBJ2-1 and V is TRBV2; TRBD2 agrees at 8 bases. This CDR3 reads CASSEVGGGSYNEQFF. The DNA for the CDR3 is TGTGCCAGCAGTGAAGTCGGGGGGGGATCCTACAATGAGCAGTTCTTC.